These 24 T cell receptor beta chains were all obtained from the same sample, sequenced in a study of blood T cells in healthy people across ages. A sample-barcoded 5' primer and a J-beta primer mix were used in a second PCR of roughly 6 to 11 cycles. TCRdb reprocessed the 5' RACE reads via MiXCR and lists one record per CDR3 protein. The sample records 1 million or so distinct CDR3 sequences, almost 25% being singletons. The same sample was also studied in work on T cells of mothers and their children.

Input material: blood. These receptors originate from a girl aged 2 to 10 in good health.

In this sample, this clonotype turned up a few times. This chain links TRBV7-8 with TRBJ2-2; D might be TRBD1 or TRBD2, each matching 6 bases. CDR3 length: 14 amino acids. The V end was cut by 4 bases, the J end by 3 bases, with 9 bases between. The germline V gene encodes CDR1 SGHVS and CDR2 FQNEAQ. The CDR3 DNA reads TGTGCCAGCAGCTACAGGGAGGACACCGGGGAGCTGTTTTTT. Translated, it gives CASSYREDTGELFF.

V and J are TRBV24-1 and TRBJ2-1; D not resolved. Germline lookup yields CDR1 KGHDR and CDR2 SFDVKD. The CDR3 length is 12 residues. The V gene lost 3 bases and the J gene lost 9 bases, with 8 bases spanning the gap. The CDR3 nucleotides are TGTGCCACCAGTGATATACGTGCTGAGCAGTTCTTC. This encodes CATSDIRAEQFF.

This clonotype was seen more than once but under ten times. The chain is built from TRBV3-1 and TRBJ2-1; D remains ambiguous. Between the trimmed V and J ends, which lost 0 bases and 6 bases, there was a span of 9 bases. Germline CDR1 reads LGHDT; CDR2 reads YNNKEL (reference sequence). The CDR3 loop spans 14 amino acids. As DNA, the CDR3 is TGTGCCAGCAGCCAAGATGTAACTACCAATGAGCAGTTCTTC. As protein: CASSQDVTTNEQFF.

This chain links TRBV29-1 with TRBJ2-1, with 9 bases identical to TRBD2. CDR3 size: 11 residues. V was pared by 7 bases and J by 8 bases, with 3 bases of the junction left unmatched. Germline CDR1 reads SQVTM; CDR2 reads ANQGSEA. The CDR3 region is CSARGRDEQFF. The CDR3 coding sequence is TGCAGCGCCCGCGGGAGGGATGAGCAGTTCTTC.

The chain uses TRBV11-2 and TRBJ2-7; 7 positions match TRBD1. Per the germline V gene, CDR1 is SGHAT and CDR2 is FQNNGV. This CDR3 has 14 amino acids. The trim removed 3 bases at V and 2 bases at J, leaving 4 bases unmatched. The CDR3 DNA follows: TGTGCCAGCAGCTTTGGGACAGAGGCCTACGAGCAGTACTTC. Amino acid sequence: CASSFGTEAYEQYF. Complete variable domain (other parts from reference TRBV11-2 and TRBJ2-7): EAGVAQSPRYKIIEKRQSVAFWCNPISGHATLYWYQQILGQGPKLLIQFQNNGVVDDSQLPKDRFSAERLKGVDSTLKIQPAKLEDSAVYLCASSFGTEAYEQYFGPGTRLTVT.

This CDR3 reads CASGTGTAYEQYF. The CDR3 region has the DNA TGTGCCAGCGGTACAGGGACAGCCTACGAGCAGTACTTC. The V gene is TRBV12-3 or TRBV12-4, the J gene TRBJ2-7; 7 bases are shared with TRBD1. V shed 8 bases and J 2 bases; nucleotides not matched to a gene: 6. The CDR3 length is 13 residues.

The chain carries TRBV4-1 and TRBJ2-5, with a possible D match to TRBD2 (5 bases). Trimming stripped 0 bases from V and 3 bases from J, with 8 bases between. Germline V CDR1 and CDR2: MGHRA, YSYEKL. The CDR3 runs 14 residues. CDR3 sequence reads: CASSQEEEKETQYF. CDR3 bases: TGCGCCAGCAGCCAAGAGGAGGAAAAAGAGACCCAGTACTTC.

This clonotype was picked up a small number of times. The rearrangement joins TRBV7-9 to TRBJ2-5; the D call may be TRBD1 or TRBD2 (6 bases each). TRBJ2-7 matches the DNA end more closely, so the J call is doubtful. The CDR3 is 15 residues long. Looked up from germline, CDR1 is SEHNR and CDR2 is FQNEAQ (reference sequence). The CDR3 here is CASRLEGGSLYEQYF. In nucleotides, the CDR3 is TGTGCCAGCAGACTAGAGGGGGGTTCCCTCTACGAGCAGTACTTC.

This clonotype has just a few counts. The CDR3 nucleotides read TGCAGCGTTGCGACAGTGTTAACCTACGAGCAGTACTTC. As protein: CSVATVLTYEQYF. The chain carries TRBV29-1 and TRBJ2-7; D may be TRBD1 (5 bases). Germline loops: CDR1 SQVTM, CDR2 ANQGSEA. The CDR3 has 13 amino acids. V lost 4 bases to trimming and J lost 2 bases, with 12 bases between them.

The chain has TRBV10-2 and TRBJ1-5; D gene unclear. Germline assignment: CDR1 WSHSY and CDR2 SAAADI. There are 17 residues in the CDR3. With 2 bases removed from V and 2 bases from J, the gap between germline ends came to 16 bases. The CDR3: CASSEPLGDLGNQPQHF. CDR3 DNA: TGCGCCAGCAGTGAGCCTCTTGGGGATCTCGGCAATCAGCCCCAGCATTTT.

The V call is TRBV15, the J call TRBJ2-1, with 13 bases aligning to TRBD2. Germline V gives CDR1 LNHNV, CDR2 YYDKDF (reference sequence). The CDR3 is 17 residues long. V trimming: 1 base; J trimming: 4 bases; junction bases outside the gene matches: 4. CDR3: CATSRGTSGSGYNEQFF. CDR3 sequence (DNA): TGTGCCACCAGCAGAGGGACTAGCGGGAGCGGGTACAATGAGCAGTTCTTC.

V and J are TRBV7-9 and TRBJ2-7, with D possibly matching TRBD1 (6 bases). The DNA end lines up better with TRBJ2-1; the J call may be wrong. CDR1 and CDR2 (germline): SEHNR, FQNEAQ (reference sequence). The CDR3 totals 14 residues. The CDR3 sequence is CASSSNRVGDEQFF. In DNA, the CDR3 is TGTGCCAGCAGCAGCAACAGGGTTGGGGATGAGCAGTTCTTC.

This clonotype was found a few times. A junction end diverges from the germline sequence, so it may reflect a read error. The chain joins TRBV7-2 to TRBJ2-5; TRBD2 might be the D (7 bases). Germline V lookup: CDR1 SGHTA, CDR2 FQGNSA. This CDR3 region has 12 residues. For the CDR3, the DNA is TGTGCCGCCTCGGGGGGCTGGTCAAAGGCGTTCTTC. It codes for CAASGGWSKAFF. Full variable domain (rest looked up from reference TRBV7-2 and TRBJ2-5): GAGVSQSPSNKVTEKGKDVELRCDPISGHTALYWYRQSLGQGLEFLIYFQGNSAPDKSGLPSDRFSAERTGGSVSTLTIQRTQQEDSAVYLCAASGGWSKAFFGPGTRLLVL.

This clonotype has only a few counts. The rearrangement joins TRBV20-1 to TRBJ2-1; TRBD2 aligns across 10 bases. The ends lost 8 bases at V and 8 bases at J; junction bases unmatched: 15. This CDR3 has 15 residues. Germline values: CDR1 DFQATT, CDR2 SNEGSKA (reference sequence). The CDR3 DNA sequence: TGCAGTTTTAACGAGCCCCAGCGGGGGGGCCATGAGCAGTTCTTC. It codes for CSFNEPQRGGHEQFF.

The rearrangement joins TRBV7-9 to TRBJ2-1, with 8 nucleotides matching TRBD2. The germline V gene has CDR1 SEHNR and CDR2 FQNEAQ (reference sequence). Unmatched junction bases numbered 12, after V lost 3 bases and J lost 8 bases. This CDR3 is built from 16 residues. CDR3 sequence: CASSFASGGPDDEQFF. CDR3 DNA sequence: TGTGCCAGCAGCTTTGCGTCGGGAGGGCCTGATGATGAGCAGTTCTTC. The full variable domain, in which reference TRBV7-9 and TRBJ2-1 provide the parts outside the CDR3, is DTGVSQNPRHKITKRGQNVTFRCDPISEHNRLYWYRQTLGQGPEFLTYFQNEAQLEKSRLLSDRFSAERPKGSFSTLEIQRTEQGDSAMYLCASSFASGGPDDEQFFGPGTRLTVL.

This chain joins TRBV12-3 or TRBV12-4 and TRBJ1-3, with D unresolved. The CDR3 covers 16 residues. The V end lost 1 base, the J end lost 5 bases, and 15 bases lay between the germline ends. The CDR3 DNA reads as TGTGCCAGCAGTTTAGGCCCCCCCTACTTACGAAACACCATATATTTT. This translates into CASSLGPPYLRNTIYF.

The chain combines TRBV28 with TRBJ2-5; D perhaps matches TRBD2 (6 bases). The V end lost 1 base, the J end lost 7 bases, and 13 bases lay between the germline ends. The germline V gene has CDR1 MDHEN and CDR2 SYDVKM. The CDR3 runs to 14 residues. The CDR3 loop reads CASSLSGGLWTQYF. The CDR3 bases are TGTGCCAGCAGTTTATCTGGGGGGTTGTGGACCCAGTACTTC. Together with reference TRBV28 and TRBJ2-5, the CDR3 gives the full variable domain: DVKVTQSSRYLVKRTGEKVFLECVQDMDHENMFWYRQDPGLGLRLIYFSYDVKMKEKGDIPEGYSVSREKKERFSLILESASTNQTSMYLCASSLSGGLWTQYFGPGTRLLVL.

The chain links TRBV3-1 to TRBJ1-5, with D maybe TRBD1 (5 bases). This CDR3 is 16 amino acids long. Between the trimmed V and J ends, which lost 2 bases and 1 base, there was a span of 12 bases. Germline CDR1 reads LGHDT; CDR2 reads YNNKEL (reference sequence). Here the CDR3 reads CASSQSRDGSNQPQHF. The CDR3 nucleotides are TGTGCCAGCAGCCAAAGTAGGGACGGAAGCAATCAGCCCCAGCATTTT.

The rearrangement links TRBV2 to TRBJ1-3, with 7 positions matching TRBD1. The CDR3 length is 17 residues. Germline CDR1 and CDR2: SNHLY and FYNNEI. V lost 6 bases and J lost 6; bases outside the gene matches: 17. The DNA for the CDR3 is TGTGCCAGCAGCACGTATAAGGGAGGGGGCTCCGAAAACACCATATATTTT. It is translated as CASSTYKGGGSENTIYF.

This chain joins TRBV2 and TRBJ2-5; perhaps TRBD2 as D (6 bases). CDR1 SNHLY and CDR2 FYNNEI come from the germline V gene. V was trimmed by 7 bases and J by 5 bases, leaving 14 bases between them. CDR3 size: 13 residues. In DNA, the CDR3 is TGTGCCAGCATTGGACGGGAGCGGGAGACCCAGTACTTC. Translating gives CASIGRERETQYF.

This chain connects TRBV25-1 to TRBJ2-5, with 7 positions matching TRBD2. There are 13 residues in the CDR3. With 5 bases clipped from V and 5 bases from J, the junction kept 5 bases outside the gene matches. CDR1 MGHDK and CDR2 SYGVNS come from the germline V gene. In DNA form, the CDR3 reads TGTGCCAGCAGTAGGCGTAGCGGGGAGACCCAGTACTTC. Translation gives CASSRRSGETQYF.

This clonotype was observed a few times. The DNA for the CDR3 is TGCGCCAGCAGCTTGGCAGGGACAGCGCTTGAAGCTTTCTTT. This codes for CASSLAGTALEAFF. The chain employs TRBV5-1 and TRBJ1-1; 7 nucleotides line up with TRBD1. The germline V gene encodes CDR1 SGHRS and CDR2 YFSETQ. The CDR3 contains 14 residues. Losses at the gene ends were 0 bases for V and 7 bases for J; bases not matched to a gene: 6.

The chain is built from TRBV7-2 and TRBJ2-5; D may be TRBD2 (6 bases). CDR3 length equals 14 residues. With 1 base removed from V and 4 bases from J, the gap between germline ends came to 10 bases. The germline V gene encodes CDR1 SGHTA and CDR2 FQGNSA. CDR3 in DNA: TGTGCCAGCAGCTTAGAGTTCGGGGGAGAGACCCAGTACTTC. Amino acids: CASSLEFGGETQYF.

V is TRBV7-8 and J is TRBJ2-7, with TRBD2 identical over 12 bases. The CDR3 spans 14 residues. V was pared by 7 bases and J by 5 bases, with 6 bases of the junction left unmatched. Per germline, CDR1 SGHVS and CDR2 FQNEAQ. CDR3 amino acids: CASNPGLAGDEQYF. CDR3 sequence (DNA): TGTGCCAGCAACCCGGGACTAGCGGGCGACGAGCAGTACTTC.